The rows below give T cell receptor beta chains drawn from one sample of a study of T cell responses to AZD1222 COVID-19 vaccine. The method was immunoSEQ multiplex PCR; TCRdb's version includes in-frame clones alone and lacks a portion of them. Altogether approximately 180,000 clones are present, roughly 93% being singletons, with the ten largest covering about 1%. The sequences come from peripheral blood, collected 28 days after the second dose of the MenACWY control vaccine. These TCRs come from an adult who received the MenACWY meningococcal vaccine as a control. Each CDR3 is given with its conserved first and last residue.

TRBV11-2 CASSLVNSPLHF
TRBV7-9 CASRGRDSYLYNSPLHF
TRBV7-2 CASSFMTGMNTEAFF
TRBV19 CASSITGAQETQYF
TRBV5-1 CASSLSGTANEKLFF
TRBV11-3 CASSSTGLQETQYF
TRBV28 CASSLVGRYTEAFF
TRBV2 CASRGRIINNEQFF
TRBV2 CASSPDRGNQPQHF
TRBV7-2 CASSPRGGSGSYNEQFF
TRBV30 CAWSLQGSYEQYF
TRBV5-4 CASSLMTGGNTEAFF
TRBV18 CASSPDTGSDGNTIYF
TRBV2 CASRTDSLMNTEAFF
TRBV3-1/TRBV3-2 CASSQEPLDEQFF
TRBV3-1/TRBV3-2 CASSVRLLNTEAFF
TRBV10-3 CAISDSVKQNTEAFF
TRBV5-1 CASSSRSGTSGGRDTQYF
TRBV4-2 CASSQKGFSGNTIYF
TRBV7-2 CASSLVSVSYEQYF
TRBV6-1 CASSDILRGNYGYTF
TRBV12-3/TRBV12-4 CASAGTGNTEAFF
TRBV6-5 CASRTGLNTEAFF
TRBV11-2 CASSQALARGKNIQYF
TRBV7-9 CASSLAVIVTEAFF
TRBV3-1/TRBV3-2 CASSRGAATEAFF
TRBV2 CASSKVRNTEAFF
TRBV24-1 CATSEGQENSTDTEAFF
TRBV7-6 CASSLGAGAVNTGELFF
TRBV7-9 CASSLAETSPAGYTF
TRBV11-1 CASSLKPNTEAFF
TRBV6-2/TRBV6-3 CASSQPVAGGYTF
TRBV18 CASSPARRVDEQFF
TRBV28 CASSSIQGPYQPQHF
TRBV2 CASSSQPSEKLFF
TRBV6-2/TRBV6-3 CASSYRPRTVTYNEQFF
TRBV28 CASNSLLVNQPQHF